Each of the 15 T cell receptor beta chains below was sequenced from the same sample in a study of blood T cell repertoires in COVID-19. Clones were read by immunoSEQ multiplex PCR, and TCRdb kept only the in-frame ones, dropping some. Altogether fewer than 300,000 clones are present, under 90% being singletons, with the ten largest covering about 3%. The sequenced sample consisted of peripheral blood. The source is a woman between 18 and 29 years old with acute or convalescent COVID-19.

DNA for the CDR3: TGTGCCACCAGTGATTCCGGGCTAGCGGGAGGGTTGGAGCAGTTCTTC. Translation gives CATSDSGLAGGLEQFF. This sequence joins TRBV24-1 and TRBJ2-1; 12 bases are a match to TRBD2. The V and J ends lost 2 bases and 10 bases, in that order; junction bases with no gene match: 8. The length of the CDR3 is 16 residues. Germline V CDR1 and CDR2: KGHDR, SFDVKD.

The count of this clone is one. V gene TRBV5-4 combines with J gene TRBJ1-1; D remains unclear. CDR3 length: 11 amino acids. The germline V and J ends were trimmed by 0 bases and 11 bases, with 8 bases remaining between them. Germline V CDR1 and CDR2: SGHNT, YYREEE (reference sequence). CDR3: CASSLGVEAFF. The CDR3 DNA sequence: TGTGCCAGCAGCTTGGGGGTGGAGGCTTTCTTT.

In this sample, this clone turned up once. The gene calls are TRBV7-9 and TRBJ2-7; D uncertain. The CDR3 is 15 amino acids. V lost 1 base and J 2 bases, leaving 12 bases between the germline ends. Germline values: CDR1 SEHNR, CDR2 FQNEAQ (reference sequence). CDR3 protein: CASSLGAVVTYEQYF. The CDR3 DNA sequence: TGTGCCAGCAGCTTAGGGGCCGTCGTCACCTACGAGCAGTACTTC.

This clone was seen a few times. V and J are TRBV27 and TRBJ2-1; D is perhaps TRBD2 (5 bases). V was cut by 10 bases and J by 3 bases, with 10 bases left in between. There are 12 residues in the CDR3. Germline CDR1 and CDR2: MNHEY and SMNVEV (reference sequence). CDR3 DNA: TGTGCCACTTCGGACTTCTACAATGAGCAGTTCTTC. Encoded protein: CATSDFYNEQFF.

V is TRBV4-3 and J is TRBJ2-4; D is possibly TRBD2 (6 bases). Germline V gene lookup returns CDR1 LGHNA and CDR2 YSLEER. The CDR3 is 15 amino acids. V gave up 0 bases and J gave up 3 bases, with 9 bases separating them. The CDR3 reads CASSQEGLVKNIQYF. CDR3 in DNA: TGCGCCAGCAGCCAAGAGGGACTCGTCAAAAACATTCAGTACTTC.

V gene TRBV4-1 combines with J gene TRBJ2-7, with 10 nucleotides matching TRBD2. V lost 0 bases to trimming and J lost 1 base; unmatched junction nucleotides: 3. Germline V gives CDR1 MGHRA, CDR2 YSYEKL. CDR3 size: 16 residues. The CDR3 is CASSQDATSGSYEQYF. The CDR3 DNA follows: TGCGCCAGCAGCCAAGACGCGACTAGCGGGTCCTACGAGCAGTACTTC.

This chain links TRBV4-3 with TRBJ2-1; 9 nucleotides line up with TRBD2. With 1 base clipped from V and 8 bases from J, the junction kept 15 bases outside the gene matches. CDR3 length: 18 residues. Germline-derived CDR1 and CDR2 are LGHNA and YSLEER. The DNA of the CDR3 is TGCGCCAGCAGCCAAGCCCCCTTCGGAGCGGGAGGAAGGGATGAGCAGTTCTTC. This encodes CASSQAPFGAGGRDEQFF.

The J gene is TRBJ1-2, the V gene TRBV2; 9 nucleotides align to TRBD1. Trimming took 6 bases from V and 6 from J; bases not matched to a gene: 5. CDR3 length: 13 residues. Germline V gene sequence: CDR1 SNHLY, CDR2 FYNNEI. The CDR3 DNA is TGTGCCAGCAGGGGGACAGGGAGGCATGGCTACACCTTC. It yields the protein CASRGTGRHGYTF. Supplemented by reference TRBV2 and TRBJ1-2, the full variable domain reads EPEVTQTPSHQVTQMGQEVILRCVPISNHLYFYWYRQILGQKVEFLVSFYNNEISEKSEIFDDQFSVERPDGSNFTLKIRSTKLEDSAMYFCASRGTGRHGYTFGSGTRLTVV.

This chain joins TRBV15 and TRBJ1-2; D is uncertain. The germline V gene has CDR1 LNHNV and CDR2 YYDKDF (reference sequence). The length of the CDR3 is 15 residues. V was trimmed by 0 bases and J by 1 base, leaving 9 bases between them. The DNA for the CDR3 is TGTGCCACCAGCAGAGATTGGGCCGGTAACTATGGCTACACCTTC. Translating it yields CATSRDWAGNYGYTF. The complete variable domain, with remaining parts taken from reference TRBV15 and TRBJ1-2, reads DAMVIQNPRYQVTQFGKPVTLSCSQTLNHNVMYWYQQKSSQAPKLLFHYYDKDFNNEADTPDNFQSRRPNTSFCFLDIRSPGLGDTAMYLCATSRDWAGNYGYTFGSGTRLTVV.

The V gene is TRBV7-2, the J gene TRBJ1-5; D is unresolved. The CDR3 is made up of 14 amino acids. Germline V gene data show CDR1 as SGHTA and CDR2 as FQGNSA. V shed 4 bases and J shed 2 bases, with 9 bases lying between them. The CDR3 DNA follows: TGTGCCAGCAGCTCGCGAGTAGGCAATCAGCCCCAGCATTTT. Translation gives CASSSRVGNQPQHF.

In this sample, this clone turned up once. The V call is TRBV5-6, the J call TRBJ2-1; 7 bases are a match to TRBD2. Germline assignment: CDR1 SGHDT and CDR2 YYEEEE. The CDR3 totals 13 residues. The V segment lost 3 bases and the J segment 8 bases; nucleotides outside the gene matches: 5. CDR3 sequence: CASSWTSRDEQFF. The CDR3 region has the DNA TGTGCCAGCAGCTGGACTAGTAGAGATGAGCAGTTCTTC. Filled out from reference TRBV5-6 and TRBJ2-1, the complete variable domain reads DAGVTQSPTHLIKTRGQQVTLRCSPKSGHDTVSWYQQALGQGPQFIFQYYEEEERQRGNFPDRFSGHQFPNYSSELNVNALLLGDSALYLCASSWTSRDEQFFGPGTRLTVL.

The chain uses TRBV10-1 and TRBJ1-6, with D tentatively TRBD1 (5 bases). Trimming removed 5 bases from V and 15 bases from J, with 14 bases in between. The CDR3 has 12 amino acids. Germline loops: CDR1 WNHNN, CDR2 SYGVQD (reference sequence). The CDR3 region has the DNA TGCGCCAGCAGTAATCAGGGAAGTCACCTCCACTTT. Protein product: CASSNQGSHLHF.

This chain links TRBV24-1 with TRBJ2-1; 14 bases align to TRBD2. With V trimmed by 6 bases and J by 9 bases, 6 bases remained unmatched. Per the germline V gene, CDR1 is KGHDR and CDR2 is SFDVKD. The CDR3 is 15 residues long. The CDR3 nucleotides are TGTGCCACCAGTCCAGGGACTAGCGGGAGAAGTGAGCAGTTCTTC. Amino acids: CATSPGTSGRSEQFF.

This clone was seen just once. The chain combines TRBV3-1 (or the pseudogene TRBV3-2) with TRBJ2-3; TRBD2 is a possible D gene (6 bases). Trimming shortened V by 4 bases and J by 3 bases, and 11 bases separated the two germline ends. This CDR3 contains 14 residues. Germline values: CDR1 LGHDT, CDR2 YNNKEL (reference sequence). The DNA for the CDR3 is TGTGCCAGCAGCCCTCGGGGGAGTACAGATACGCAGTATTTT. Translation gives CASSPRGSTDTQYF.

This clone was recorded only once. The chain combines TRBV6-5 with TRBJ1-1; D gene unclear. The germline CDR1 and CDR2 sequences are MNHEY and SVGAGI. The CDR3 has 14 residues. V lost 2 bases, J lost 4 bases, and 11 bases lay in between. In DNA, the CDR3 is TGTGCCAGCAGTTACGATCGAGCGGGCACTGAAGCTTTCTTT. The encoded protein is CASSYDRAGTEAFF.